A selection of T cell receptor beta chains follows, all from one sample in a study of a mutant IDH1 vaccine in newly diagnosed glioma. Repertoires were generated with immunoSEQ multiplex PCR, while TCRdb's copy carries only in-frame clones and drops some. Seen here are 68,000 or so clones, almost 85% observed once, and the top ten hold roughly 12%. Antigens of these TCRs are unknown. The specimen comprised PBMCs, sampled from a glioma patient whose treatment included an IDH1 peptide vaccine. All receptors come from a young man with glioma. Both conserved end residues are trimmed from each CDR3. D genes are given only for firm matches.

j_call d_call v_call cdr3_aa
TRBJ1-1 - TRBV4-3 ASSQDFRGLGNTEAF
TRBJ1-5 - TRBV19 ASAAITGGVGNQPQH
TRBJ2-1 - TRBV5-1 ASSSGTLNNEQF
TRBJ1-2 - TRBV2 VAMGNYGYT
TRBJ1-1 TRBD1 TRBV6-1 ASKWTGMNTEAF
TRBJ2-5 - TRBV19 ASSKRGVQETQY
TRBJ1-3 TRBD1 TRBV18 ASSPPEGAIGNTIY
TRBJ2-7 TRBD1 TRBV27 ASSLLVRTGGFYEQY
TRBJ1-1 - TRBV14 ASSQGAGRNTEAF
TRBJ2-2 TRBD2 TRBV9 ASSVARGGPNTGELF
TRBJ2-7 TRBD2 TRBV9 ASSASSGGGSYEQY
TRBJ2-1 - TRBV28 ASSSSWYEQF
TRBJ2-7 - TRBV7-9 ASSLARLVY
TRBJ1-2 - TRBV5-4 ASSPPGADGYT
TRBJ2-7 - TRBV5-8 ASSLKGLYEQY
TRBJ2-1 - TRBV15 ATSYGSSYNEQF
TRBJ1-1 TRBD1 TRBV5-4 ASSLVGGSNTEAF
TRBJ2-4 - TRBV6-1 ASSVAETTNKNIQY
TRBJ1-1 TRBD1 TRBV7-9 ASSLAGAGRGAF
TRBJ1-2 - TRBV19 ASSIGEDDYGYT
TRBJ2-2 TRBD1 TRBV27 ASSLSGQVYTGELF
TRBJ2-5 TRBD2 TRBV6-1 ASSELAGGQETQY
TRBJ1-1 - TRBV7-3 ASSVTAGNTEAF
TRBJ1-1 - TRBV5-1 ASSLAYDPKRSEAF
TRBJ2-3 - TRBV7-9 ASSKSDTQY
TRBJ2-1 TRBD2 TRBV29-1 SVNTLAGGPYNEQF
TRBJ2-5 - TRBV20-1 SVGERETQY
TRBJ2-7 - TRBV6-1 ASSEIDSFYEQY
TRBJ1-2 - TRBV18 ASSPRSWEGYT
TRBJ2-1 TRBD2 TRBV7-9 ASRSTSASSYNEQF
TRBJ1-1 TRBD1 TRBV4-2 ASSQATGTGPEAF
TRBJ1-2 - TRBV2 ASSELGPARVEGYT
TRBJ1-6 - TRBV25-1 ASSEYGGGNNSPLH
TRBJ1-6 TRBD1 TRBV27 ASSLSGQGGTYNSPLH
TRBJ1-5 - TRBV6-1 ASRTARSNQPQH
TRBJ1-2 TRBD1 TRBV18 ASARDSNYGYT